Below, 12 T cell receptor beta chains from the same sample are listed, as sequenced in a study of T cell repertoires in cytomegalovirus infection. One entry per CDR3 protein results from TCRdb running MiXCR on the reads. Of around 210,000 distinct CDR3 sequences in the sample, about 5.9% were seen once. The sequenced sample was PBMCs. These receptors were collected from a human donor in good health (CMV status not recorded). Some clones in this sample may be carry-over from other donors' samples.

This clonotype was seen ten or more times. The chain's CDR3 is CASSPGQVIKPQHF. CDR3 DNA sequence: TGTGCCAGCAGTCCGGGACAGGTAATCAAACCCCAGCATTTT. The J gene is TRBJ1-5, the V gene TRBV28; 8 bases line up with TRBD1. CDR3 length: 14 amino acids. J gave up 10 bases and V 5 bases, and 10 bases lay outside the gene matches. Germline V gene data show CDR1 as MDHEN and CDR2 as SYDVKM.

The chain has TRBV29-1 and TRBJ1-1; TRBD1 might be the D (6 bases). This CDR3 has 13 residues. V lost 7 bases to trimming and J lost 5 bases, with 17 bases between them. Germline loops: CDR1 SQVTM, CDR2 ANQGSEA. CDR3 sequence: CSGGGQYLTEAFF. In DNA form, the CDR3 reads TGCAGCGGAGGAGGACAGTATCTAACTGAAGCTTTCTTT.

The sample holds many counts of this clonotype. This sequence joins TRBV9 and TRBJ2-1, with D tentatively TRBD2 (6 bases). Trimming cost V 2 bases and J 7 bases, with 19 bases left between them. The CDR3 contains 16 residues. Germline lookup yields CDR1 SGDLS and CDR2 YYNGEE. As DNA, the CDR3 is TGTGCCAGCAGCGTTCGGATCCGGGCGGGAAAAAATGAGCAGTTCTTC. Protein: CASSVRIRAGKNEQFF.

This clonotype appeared many times. The chain recombines TRBV29-1 with TRBJ2-1; D is uncertain. This CDR3 spans 12 amino acids. Per the germline V gene, CDR1 is SQVTM and CDR2 is ANQGSEA. V gave up 1 base and J gave up 9 bases, with 10 bases separating them. CDR3 coding DNA: TGCAGCGTTGAAGGCCCTCAGTTTGAGCAGTTCTTC. Protein product: CSVEGPQFEQFF.

At least ten counts were recorded for this clonotype. The chain joins TRBV11-3 to TRBJ2-5; D assignment may be TRBD1 or TRBD2 (5 bases each). The germline V gene encodes CDR1 SGHNT and CDR2 YENEEA. This CDR3 has 13 amino acids. Between the trimmed V and J ends, which lost 4 bases and 5 bases, there was a span of 11 bases. The CDR3 DNA sequence: TGTGCCAGCAGCTCCTCTTGGGGGGAGACCCAGTACTTC. Its translation is CASSSSWGETQYF. The full variable domain, with the rest looked up from reference TRBV11-3 and TRBJ2-5, is EAGVVQSPRYKIIEKKQPVAFWCNPISGHNTLYWYLQNLGQGPELLIRYENEEAVDDSQLPKDRFSAERLKGVDSTLKIQPAELGDSAVYLCASSSSWGETQYFGPGTRLLVL.

This clonotype was seen many times. The rearrangement links TRBV7-2 to TRBJ1-3; 7 nucleotides align to TRBD1. The CDR3 covers 16 residues. Unmatched junction bases numbered 5, after V lost 1 base and J lost 2 bases. Germline-derived CDR1 and CDR2 are SGHTA and FQGNSA. Written as DNA, the CDR3 is TGTGCCAGCAGCTTAGGCAAAGGGGGCACTGGAAACACCATATATTTT. Amino acid sequence: CASSLGKGGTGNTIYF. Combining the CDR3 with reference TRBV7-2 and TRBJ1-3 gives the whole variable domain GAGVSQSPSNKVTEKGKDVELRCDPISGHTALYWYRQSLGQGLEFLIYFQGNSAPDKSGLPSDRFSAERTGGSVSTLTIQRTQQEDSAVYLCASSLGKGGTGNTIYFGEGSWLTVV.

This clonotype occurred many times. This sequence joins TRBV11-2 and TRBJ1-5; D call uncertain. With 3 bases removed from V and 4 bases from J, the gap between germline ends came to 13 bases. Germline assignment: CDR1 SGHAT and CDR2 FQNNGV. CDR3 size: 15 residues. This CDR3 is CASSLGLSRNQPQHF. The CDR3 coding sequence is TGTGCCAGCAGCTTGGGTCTTTCCCGTAATCAGCCCCAGCATTTT.

This chain connects TRBV20-1 to TRBJ2-3; TRBD2 aligns across 8 bases. The trim removed 1 base at V and 5 bases at J, leaving 8 bases unmatched. The CDR3 is 15 amino acids. CDR1 is DFQATT, CDR2 SNEGSKA, per germline (reference sequence). The CDR3 region is CSARVAGPRGDTQYF. The CDR3 DNA reads TGCAGTGCTAGAGTAGCGGGGCCGCGAGGAGATACGCAGTATTTT.

This clonotype has at least ten counts. This CDR3 is CASSHSTRGGQEYEQYF. The CDR3 DNA reads TGTGCCAGCAGTCACTCAACTAGAGGGGGACAGGAGTACGAGCAGTACTTC. The chain joins TRBV9 to TRBJ2-7, with 8 bases aligning to TRBD1. The J segment lost 4 bases and the V segment lost 5 bases, leaving 17 bases of the junction unmatched. The germline V gene encodes CDR1 SGDLS and CDR2 YYNGEE. This CDR3 comprises 17 residues.

This clonotype has a count of ten or more. CDR3 nucleotides: TGTGCCAGCAGTAAAAGAACAGGGATGACTAATGAAAAACTGTTTTTT. This codes for CASSKRTGMTNEKLFF. The V and J genes are TRBV28 and TRBJ1-4; tentative D call: TRBD1 (6 bases). The CDR3 extends over 16 amino acids. Germline CDR1 MDHEN, CDR2 SYDVKM. Trimming took off 5 bases at V and 2 bases at J, with 15 bases between the two ends. Complete variable domain (other parts from reference TRBV28 and TRBJ1-4): DVKVTQSSRYLVKRTGEKVFLECVQDMDHENMFWYRQDPGLGLRLIYFSYDVKMKEKGDIPEGYSVSREKKERFSLILESASTNQTSMYLCASSKRTGMTNEKLFFGSGTQLSVL.

Many counts were recorded for this clonotype. This CDR3 is CASSQSGPELFF. CDR3 nucleotides: TGTGCCAGCAGCCAATCCGGCCCGGAGCTGTTTTTT. The J gene is TRBJ2-2, the V gene TRBV4-2; D gene uncertain. Germline assignment: CDR1 LGHNA and CDR2 YNFKEQ. V was cut by 2 bases and J by 10 bases, with 8 bases left in between. The CDR3 spans 12 residues.

This clonotype has more than one count but fewer than ten. The chain has TRBV6-5 and TRBJ1-5; D gene uncertain. CDR3 length: 15 amino acids. The V end was cut by 0 bases, the J end by 7 bases, with 13 bases between. CDR1 and CDR2 (germline): MNHEY, SVGAGI. Here the CDR3 DNA reads TGTGCCAGCAGTTACTCATCCGGGTTCGGGCAGCCCCAGCATTTT. Amino acids: CASSYSSGFGQPQHF.